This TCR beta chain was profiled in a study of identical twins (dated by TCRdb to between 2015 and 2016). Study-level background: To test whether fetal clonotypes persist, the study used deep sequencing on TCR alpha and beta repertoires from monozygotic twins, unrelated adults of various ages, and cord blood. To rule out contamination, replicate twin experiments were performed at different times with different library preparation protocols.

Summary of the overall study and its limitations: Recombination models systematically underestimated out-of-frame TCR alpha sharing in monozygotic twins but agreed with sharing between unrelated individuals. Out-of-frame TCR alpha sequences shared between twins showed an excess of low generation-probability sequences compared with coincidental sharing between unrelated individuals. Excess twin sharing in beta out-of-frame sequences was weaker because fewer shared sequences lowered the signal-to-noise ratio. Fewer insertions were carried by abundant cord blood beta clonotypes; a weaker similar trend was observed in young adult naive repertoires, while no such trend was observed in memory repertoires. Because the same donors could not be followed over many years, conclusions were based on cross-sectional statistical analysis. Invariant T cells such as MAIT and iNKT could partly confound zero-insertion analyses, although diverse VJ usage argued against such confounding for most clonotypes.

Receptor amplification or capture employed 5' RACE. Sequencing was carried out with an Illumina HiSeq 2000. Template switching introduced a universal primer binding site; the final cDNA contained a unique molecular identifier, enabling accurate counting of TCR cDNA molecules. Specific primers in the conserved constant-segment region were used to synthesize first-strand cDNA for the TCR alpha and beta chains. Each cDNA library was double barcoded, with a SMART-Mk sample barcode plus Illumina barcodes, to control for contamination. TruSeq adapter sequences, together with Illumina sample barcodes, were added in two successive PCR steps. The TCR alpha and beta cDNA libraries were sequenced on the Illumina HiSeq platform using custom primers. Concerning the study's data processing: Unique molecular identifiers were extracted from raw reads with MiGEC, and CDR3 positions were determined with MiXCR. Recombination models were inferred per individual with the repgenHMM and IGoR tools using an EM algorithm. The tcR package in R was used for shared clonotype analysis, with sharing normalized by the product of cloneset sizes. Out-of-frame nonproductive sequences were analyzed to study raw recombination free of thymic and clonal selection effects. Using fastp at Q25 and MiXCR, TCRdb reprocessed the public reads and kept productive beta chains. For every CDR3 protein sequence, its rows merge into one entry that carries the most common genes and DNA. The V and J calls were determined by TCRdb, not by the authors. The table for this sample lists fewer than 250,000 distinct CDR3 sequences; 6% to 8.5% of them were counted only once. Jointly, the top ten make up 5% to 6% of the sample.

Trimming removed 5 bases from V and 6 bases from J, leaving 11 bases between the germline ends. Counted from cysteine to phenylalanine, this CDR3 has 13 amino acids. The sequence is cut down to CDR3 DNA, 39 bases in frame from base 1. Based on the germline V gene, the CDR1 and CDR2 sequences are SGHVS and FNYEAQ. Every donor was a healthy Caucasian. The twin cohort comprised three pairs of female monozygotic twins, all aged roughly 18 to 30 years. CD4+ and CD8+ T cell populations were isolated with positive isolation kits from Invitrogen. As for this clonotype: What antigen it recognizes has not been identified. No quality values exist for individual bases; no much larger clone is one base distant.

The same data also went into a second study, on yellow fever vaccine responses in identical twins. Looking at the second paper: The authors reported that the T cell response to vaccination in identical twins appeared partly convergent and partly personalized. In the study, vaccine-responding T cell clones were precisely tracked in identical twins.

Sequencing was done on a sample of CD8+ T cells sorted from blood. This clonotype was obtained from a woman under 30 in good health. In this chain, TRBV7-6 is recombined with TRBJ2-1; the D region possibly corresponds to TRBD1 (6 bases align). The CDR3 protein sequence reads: CASSQGWINEQFF. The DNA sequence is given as TGTGCCAGCAGCCAGGGGTGGATCAATGAGCAGTTCTTC. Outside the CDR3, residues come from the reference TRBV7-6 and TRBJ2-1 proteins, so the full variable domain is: GAGVSQSPRYKVTKRGQDVALRCDPISGHVSLYWYRQALGQGPEFLTYFNYEAQQDKSGLPNDRFSAERPEGSISTLTIQRTEQRDSAMYRCASSQGWINEQFFGPGTRLTVL.